Listed here are 14 T cell receptor beta chains from one sample, sequenced in a study of blood T cell repertoires in COVID-19. Sequencing used immunoSEQ multiplex PCR; TCRdb keeps in-frame clones, though not all of them. The sample holds around 100,000 clones, about nine tenths seen once. The sequenced material came from peripheral blood. Source of these receptors: a woman aged 45 to 65 with COVID-19, enrolled during active disease.

The V call is TRBV10-3, the J call TRBJ2-7; 9 bases map to TRBD1. Germline loops: CDR1 ENHRY, CDR2 SYGVKD. The ends lost 4 bases at V and 6 bases at J; junction bases unmatched: 7. The CDR3 runs 14 residues. CDR3 coding DNA: TGTGCCATCAGTGCCCCAGGGGGACAGGGCGAGCAGTACTTC. As protein: CAISAPGGQGEQYF.

The V call is TRBV9, the J call TRBJ2-7; TRBD2 agrees at 7 bases. This CDR3 contains 15 residues. V shed 3 bases and J 1 base; nucleotides not matched to a gene: 7. Germline lookup yields CDR1 SGDLS and CDR2 YYNGEE. CDR3 residues: CASSASGTTSYEQYF. DNA of the CDR3: TGTGCCAGCAGCGCGTCCGGGACTACTTCCTACGAGCAGTACTTC.

The chain recombines TRBV29-1 with TRBJ2-2; D might be TRBD2 (5 bases). Trimming cost V 3 bases and J 1 base, with 9 bases left between them. The CDR3 has 14 amino acids. Germline CDR1 and CDR2: SQVTM and ANQGSEA. The CDR3 reads CSVDLGRNTGELFF. The CDR3 nucleotides read TGCAGCGTTGATCTAGGGAGGAACACCGGGGAGCTGTTTTTT.

This clone turned up a few times. The gene calls are TRBV28 and TRBJ1-2; TRBD1 matches at 7 bases. The junction had 11 bases not matched to a gene; V was cut back by 5 bases and J by 5 bases. Germline CDR1 and CDR2: MDHEN and SYDVKM. The CDR3 is 15 residues long. The CDR3 spells CASSLPEGARYGYTF. CDR3 DNA: TGTGCCAGCAGTCTCCCTGAGGGGGCTCGGTATGGCTACACCTTC.

The chain has TRBV27 and TRBJ2-6; D remains ambiguous. V was cut by 3 bases and J by 0 bases, with 12 bases left in between. This CDR3 spans 17 amino acids. Germline V CDR1 and CDR2: MNHEY, SMNVEV (reference sequence). CDR3 nucleotide sequence: TGTGCCAGCAGTTTGGTCGGCCGAGGCTCTGGGGCCAACGTCCTGACTTTC. Translated, it gives CASSLVGRGSGANVLTF.

This clone was observed a handful of times. The V call is TRBV3-1 (or the pseudogene TRBV3-2), the J call TRBJ1-5; D unclear. This CDR3 has 13 residues. Germline V gene sequence: CDR1 LGHDT, CDR2 YNNKEL (reference sequence). V lost 0 bases and J 7 bases, leaving 7 bases between the germline ends. The DNA of the CDR3 is TGTGCCAGCAGCCAAGAAAGGAGCCAGCCCCAGCATTTT. It translates to CASSQERSQPQHF.

The chain recombines TRBV10-2 with TRBJ1-3; D is perhaps TRBD1 (5 bases). The ends were cut back, 3 bases at V and 4 bases at J, with 10 bases in the middle. Germline CDR1 reads WSHSY; CDR2 reads SAAADI. This CDR3 comprises 14 residues. This chain's CDR3 is CASSDRASGNTIYF. The CDR3, as DNA: TGCGCCAGCAGTGACAGGGCATCGGGAAACACCATATATTTT.

The genes are TRBV5-1 and TRBJ2-2; 8 nucleotides line up with TRBD1. This CDR3 has 17 residues. Germline loops: CDR1 SGHRS, CDR2 YFSETQ. The J segment lost 4 bases and the V segment lost 1 base, leaving 9 bases of the junction unmatched. CDR3 coding DNA: TGCGCCAGCAGCTTGAGGACGTGGACAGGGATCACCGGGGAGCTGTTTTTT. The encoded protein is CASSLRTWTGITGELFF.

The chain recombines TRBV12-1 with TRBJ2-7; the table's D call of TRBD1 was not tested on the DNA. TRBV12-1 has pseudogene status. The CDR3 totals 12 residues. CDR3 sequence: CASDGLSYEQYF. The CDR3 nucleotides are TGTGCCAGCGATGGGCTCTCCTACGAGCAGTACTTC.

V gene TRBV7-3 combines with J gene TRBJ2-2, with D perhaps TRBD1 (6 bases). From germline, CDR1 is SGHTA and CDR2 FQGTGA. The CDR3 consists of 16 residues. The V end was cut by 6 bases, the J end by 2 bases, with 16 bases between. This CDR3 reads CASRSTGTGNTGELFF. The CDR3 bases are TGTGCCAGCAGATCCACAGGGACGGGCAACACCGGGGAGCTGTTTTTT.

The chain employs TRBV3-1 (or the pseudogene TRBV3-2) and TRBJ2-5; D is possibly TRBD2 (6 bases). CDR1 and CDR2 (germline): LGHDT, YNNKEL (reference sequence). V was cut by 4 bases and J by 2 bases, with 14 bases left in between. The CDR3 length is 15 residues. CDR3 residues: CASSPPRAGQETQYF. CDR3 DNA: TGTGCCAGCAGCCCTCCGAGGGCGGGGCAAGAGACCCAGTACTTC.

This clone was found once. The chain uses TRBV2 and TRBJ2-7; D unclear. The CDR3 sequence is 12 residues long. From germline, CDR1 is SNHLY and CDR2 FYNNEI. V lost 0 bases to trimming and J lost 9 bases, with 9 bases between them. CDR3: CASSEAQVGQYF. As DNA, the CDR3 is TGTGCCAGCAGTGAAGCGCAGGTGGGGCAGTACTTC.

A few counts support this clone. CDR3 coding DNA: TGTGCCAGCAGCCCCGGACAGACCAATAATTCACCCCTCCACTTT. Encoded protein: CASSPGQTNNSPLHF. The chain is built from TRBV6-2 or TRBV6-3 and TRBJ1-6; TRBD1 is a possible D gene (6 bases). V lost 6 bases to trimming and J lost 5 bases, with 14 bases between them. The CDR3 consists of 15 residues. CDR1 and CDR2 (germline): MNHEY, SVGEGT.

A few counts support this clone. The V gene is TRBV6-6, the J gene TRBJ2-7; the D gene is possibly TRBD2 (5 bases). The CDR3 is 15 residues long. CDR1 is MNHNY, CDR2 SVGAGI, per germline (reference sequence). V was clipped by 6 bases and J by 1 base, with 16 bases between them. CDR3: CASSPFTSGSYEQYF. The CDR3 DNA is TGTGCCAGCAGCCCATTTACGTCGGGGTCCTACGAGCAGTACTTC.